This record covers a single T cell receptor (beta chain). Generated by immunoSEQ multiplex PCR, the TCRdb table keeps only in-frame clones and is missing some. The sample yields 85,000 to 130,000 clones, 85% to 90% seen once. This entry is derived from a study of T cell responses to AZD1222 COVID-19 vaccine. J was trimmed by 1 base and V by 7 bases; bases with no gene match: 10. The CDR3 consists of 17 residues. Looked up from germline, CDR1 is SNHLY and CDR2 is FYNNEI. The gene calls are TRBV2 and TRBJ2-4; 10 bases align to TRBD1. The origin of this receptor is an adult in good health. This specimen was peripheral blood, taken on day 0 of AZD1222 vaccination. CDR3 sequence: CASTPGTGVRAKNIQYF. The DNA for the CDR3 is TGTGCCAGCACGCCCGGGACAGGGGTTCGGGCCAAAAACATTCAGTACTTC.